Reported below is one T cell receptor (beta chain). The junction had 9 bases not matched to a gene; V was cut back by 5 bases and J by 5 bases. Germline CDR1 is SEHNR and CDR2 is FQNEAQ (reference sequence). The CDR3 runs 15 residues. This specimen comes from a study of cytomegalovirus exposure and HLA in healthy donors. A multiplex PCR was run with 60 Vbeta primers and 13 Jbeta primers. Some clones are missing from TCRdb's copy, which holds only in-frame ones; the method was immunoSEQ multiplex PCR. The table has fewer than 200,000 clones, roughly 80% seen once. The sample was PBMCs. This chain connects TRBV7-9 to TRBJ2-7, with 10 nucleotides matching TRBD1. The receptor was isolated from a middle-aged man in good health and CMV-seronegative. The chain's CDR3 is CASSAPGTGVNEQYF. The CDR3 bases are TGTGCCAGCAGCGCACCCGGGACAGGGGTCAACGAGCAGTACTTC.